This TCR beta chain was documented in a study of T cell changes during pregnancy in multiple sclerosis. This table comes from immunoSEQ multiplex PCR, and its TCRdb copy is limited to in-frame clones, with some not included. The table records roughly 71,000 clones, around 90% of them present only once. The CDR3 loop spans 10 amino acids. CDR1 SQVTM and CDR2 ANQGSEA come from the germline V gene. Trimming left V 8 bases short and J 9 bases short, with 11 bases between. The chain employs TRBV29-1 and TRBJ2-1, with D perhaps TRBD2 (5 bases). The sequence derives from a female donor in good health, enrolled as a control in a pregnancy study. Source: peripheral blood, taken in the first trimester of pregnancy. The chain's CDR3 is CSLSSSEQFF. The CDR3 DNA sequence: TGCAGCCTTTCTAGCAGTGAGCAGTTCTTC.